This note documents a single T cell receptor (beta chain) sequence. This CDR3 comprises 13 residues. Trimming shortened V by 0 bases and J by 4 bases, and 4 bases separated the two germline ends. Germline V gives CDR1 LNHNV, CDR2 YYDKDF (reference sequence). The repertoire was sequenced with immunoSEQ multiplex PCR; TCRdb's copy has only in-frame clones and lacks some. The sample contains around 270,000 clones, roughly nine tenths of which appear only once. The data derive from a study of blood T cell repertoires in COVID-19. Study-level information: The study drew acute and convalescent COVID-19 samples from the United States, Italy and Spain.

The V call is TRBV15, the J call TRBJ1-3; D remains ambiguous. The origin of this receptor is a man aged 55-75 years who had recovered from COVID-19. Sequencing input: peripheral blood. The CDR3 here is CATSRDRGNTIYF. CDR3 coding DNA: TGTGCCACCAGCAGAGACAGGGGAAACACCATATATTTT.